The source of this T cell receptor (beta chain) is a study of blood T cell repertoires in COVID-19 (dated by TCRdb to the early 2020s). Regarding the study in general: The collaborator samples originated in the United States, Italy and Spain and spanned the acute and convalescent phases of COVID-19. The dataset comprised deeply sampled blood TCRbeta repertoires from subjects exposed to, actively infected with, or recovered from COVID-19. Where available, HLA class I and class II types were obtained from metadata supplied by the sample provider rather than from assay-based typing. The material from the prospective study consisted of cDNA or gDNA derived from T cells, B-cell-depleted T cells, or PBMCs. A freely available public database, intended as a resource for researchers studying the immune response to SARS-CoV-2, is where the repertoires were released. A de-identified subject ID, COVID-19 status, age in years and sex were almost always included in the sample metadata. The samples were drawn from two sources: the first 160 participants of the ongoing ImmuneRACE study, and some 1,300 subjects contributed by 6 global collaborators. General findings and caveats noted by the study authors: How much clinical and demographic metadata was included differed by source and by participant, and the metadata was provided uncurated.

TCRbeta CDR3 regions were amplified from genomic DNA using the immunoSEQ Assay, a bias-controlled multiplex PCR. On the authors' methods: The number of nucleated cells in each sample was estimated by amplification of reference gene primers within the assay. Sequence reads were collapsed and filtered to measure the absolute abundance of every unique TCRbeta CDR3 rearrangement. For each sample, productive Simpson clonality was calculated as the square root of Simpson's diversity index over productive rearrangements. Not all clones reach the TCRdb copy of this immuneACCESS table, which keeps in-frame sequences only. Checked studies attribute under half of the gap to unresolved V genes and leave the rest unexplained. Clone size and V and J calls were adopted from that table, with D and trimming inferred from the DNA. The sample includes 150,000 to 200,000 clones, with approximately 82% observed a single time. 20% to 25% of the sample goes to the ten largest clones.

Of note for this clone: It lacks a known antigen. Base-call qualities are not available, and no considerably larger clone is one nucleotide away.

Based on the germline V gene, the CDR1 and CDR2 sequences are SNHLY and FYNNEI. V trim: 11 bases; J trim: 4 bases; unmatched bases: 6. The CDR3 numbers 13 residues from cysteine through phenylalanine. Only the CDR3 region is kept as DNA, spanning 39 bases read in frame from base 1. Whole blood was collected in K2EDTA tubes by collaborating institutions according to the institutions' own protocols. For TCRbeta analysis, collaborators shipped samples in one of three forms: frozen whole blood, isolated PBMCs, or DNA extracted from either of those sample types. The source is a woman over 75 with acute or convalescent COVID-19. The sample comprised peripheral blood. The chain couples TRBV2 to TRBJ2-7; 12 central bases correspond to TRBD1. The DNA sequence is as follows: TGTGCCGGGACAGGGGGCCTTCTTTACGAGCAGTACTTC. It codes for CAGTGGLLYEQYF.